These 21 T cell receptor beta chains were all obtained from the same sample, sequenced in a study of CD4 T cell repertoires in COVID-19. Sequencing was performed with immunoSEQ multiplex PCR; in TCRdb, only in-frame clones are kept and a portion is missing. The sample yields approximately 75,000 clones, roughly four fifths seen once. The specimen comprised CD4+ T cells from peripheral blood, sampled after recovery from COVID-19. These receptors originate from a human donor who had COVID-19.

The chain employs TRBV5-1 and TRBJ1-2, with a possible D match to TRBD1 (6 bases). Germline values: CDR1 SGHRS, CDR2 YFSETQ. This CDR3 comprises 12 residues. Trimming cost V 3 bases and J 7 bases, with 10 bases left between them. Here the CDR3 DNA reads TGCGCCAGCAGCTCGGGAGGGGGTGGCTACACCTTC. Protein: CASSSGGGGYTF. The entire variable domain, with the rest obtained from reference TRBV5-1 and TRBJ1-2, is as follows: KAGVTQTPRYLIKTRGQQVTLSCSPISGHRSVSWYQQTPGQGLQFLFEYFSETQRNKGNFPGRFSGRQFSNSRSEMNVSTLELGDSALYLCASSSGGGGYTFGSGTRLTVV.

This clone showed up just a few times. The CDR3 is CASSQEEGAYEQYF. The CDR3, as DNA: TGCGCCAGCAGCCAAGAAGAGGGGGCTTACGAGCAGTACTTC. The chain employs TRBV4-1 and TRBJ2-7; TRBD1 matches 7 bases. Germline loops: CDR1 MGHRA, CDR2 YSYEKL. The CDR3 is 14 amino acids. Germline trimming cut 0 bases from V and 4 bases from J; bases unmatched to any gene: 3.

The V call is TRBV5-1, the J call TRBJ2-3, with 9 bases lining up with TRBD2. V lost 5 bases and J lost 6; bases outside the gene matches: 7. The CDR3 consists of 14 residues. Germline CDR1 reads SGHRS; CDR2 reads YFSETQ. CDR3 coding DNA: TGCGCCAGCAGACGGACTAGCGAGGGCGATACGCAGTATTTT. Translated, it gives CASRRTSEGDTQYF.

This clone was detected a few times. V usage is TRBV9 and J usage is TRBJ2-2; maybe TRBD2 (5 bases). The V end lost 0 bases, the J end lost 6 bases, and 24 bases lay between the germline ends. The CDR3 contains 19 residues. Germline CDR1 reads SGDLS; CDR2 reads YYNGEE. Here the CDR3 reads CASSVAYLRTLKFPGELFF. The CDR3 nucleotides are TGTGCCAGCAGCGTAGCTTATTTGAGGACTCTCAAGTTCCCCGGGGAGCTGTTTTTT.

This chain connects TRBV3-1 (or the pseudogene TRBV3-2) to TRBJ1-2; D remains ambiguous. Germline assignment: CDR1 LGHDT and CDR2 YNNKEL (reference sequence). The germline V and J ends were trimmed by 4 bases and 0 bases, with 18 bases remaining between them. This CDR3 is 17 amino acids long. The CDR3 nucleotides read TGTGCCAGCAGCCCGCCTCCGGGTCCTGCGACTAACTATGGCTACACCTTC. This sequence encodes CASSPPPGPATNYGYTF.

In DNA form, the CDR3 reads TGTGCCAGCAGCCAATTGGTCGCGGCACACGAGCAGTACTTC. It encodes CASSQLVAAHEQYF. This sequence joins TRBV14 and TRBJ2-7; D call uncertain. V lost 2 bases to trimming and J lost 5 bases, with 13 bases between them. This CDR3 is 14 amino acids long. CDR1 and CDR2 (germline): SGHDN, FVKESK.

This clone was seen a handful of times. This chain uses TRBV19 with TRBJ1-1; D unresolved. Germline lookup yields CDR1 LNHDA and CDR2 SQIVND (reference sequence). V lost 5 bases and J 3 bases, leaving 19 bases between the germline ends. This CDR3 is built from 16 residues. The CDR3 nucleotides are TGTGCCAGTAGTCTTTCCCACGGGGTATTAGACACTGAAGCTTTCTTT. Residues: CASSLSHGVLDTEAFF.

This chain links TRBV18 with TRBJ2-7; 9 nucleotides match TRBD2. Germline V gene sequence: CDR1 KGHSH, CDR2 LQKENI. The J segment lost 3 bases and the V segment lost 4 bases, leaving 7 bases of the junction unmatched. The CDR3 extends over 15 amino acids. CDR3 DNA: TGTGCCAGCTCACGAAGCGGGGGGCGATACTACGAGCAGTACTTC. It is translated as CASSRSGGRYYEQYF.

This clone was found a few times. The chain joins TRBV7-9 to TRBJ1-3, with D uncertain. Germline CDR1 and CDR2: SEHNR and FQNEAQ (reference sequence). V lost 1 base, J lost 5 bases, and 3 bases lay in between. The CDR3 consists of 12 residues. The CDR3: CASSLERNTIYF. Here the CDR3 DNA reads TGTGCCAGCAGCTTAGAAAGAAACACCATATATTTT.

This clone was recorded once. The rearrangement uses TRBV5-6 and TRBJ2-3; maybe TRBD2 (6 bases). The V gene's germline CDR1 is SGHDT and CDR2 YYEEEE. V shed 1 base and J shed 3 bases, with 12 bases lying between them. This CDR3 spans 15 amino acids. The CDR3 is CASSLYGRGTDTQYF. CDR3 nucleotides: TGTGCCAGCAGCTTGTATGGGCGGGGAACAGATACGCAGTATTTT.

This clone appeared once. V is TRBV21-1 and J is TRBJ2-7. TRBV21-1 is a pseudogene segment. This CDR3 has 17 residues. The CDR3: CASSKEPDRVISYEQYF. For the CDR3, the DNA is TGTGCCAGCAGCAAAGAACCCGACCGCGTCATCTCCTACGAGCAGTACTTC.

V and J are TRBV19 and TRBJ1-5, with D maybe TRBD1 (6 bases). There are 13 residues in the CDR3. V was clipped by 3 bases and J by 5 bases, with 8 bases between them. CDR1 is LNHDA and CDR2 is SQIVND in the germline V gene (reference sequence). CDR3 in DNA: TGTGCCAGTAGTATTGAGGGGGATCAGCCCCAGCATTTT. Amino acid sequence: CASSIEGDQPQHF.

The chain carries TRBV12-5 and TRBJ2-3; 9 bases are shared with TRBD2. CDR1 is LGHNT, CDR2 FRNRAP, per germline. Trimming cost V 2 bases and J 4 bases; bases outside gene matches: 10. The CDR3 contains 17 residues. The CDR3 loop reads CASGLILLAGIADTQYF. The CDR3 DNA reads TGTGCTAGTGGTTTGATCCTTCTAGCGGGGATCGCAGATACGCAGTATTTT.

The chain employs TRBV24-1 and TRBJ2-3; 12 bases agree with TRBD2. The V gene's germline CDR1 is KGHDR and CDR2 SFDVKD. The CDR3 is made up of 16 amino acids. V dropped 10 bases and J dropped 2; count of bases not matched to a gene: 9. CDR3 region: CATGVGLAGSTDTQYF. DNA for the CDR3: TGTGCCACGGGAGTTGGACTAGCGGGATCCACAGATACGCAGTATTTT.

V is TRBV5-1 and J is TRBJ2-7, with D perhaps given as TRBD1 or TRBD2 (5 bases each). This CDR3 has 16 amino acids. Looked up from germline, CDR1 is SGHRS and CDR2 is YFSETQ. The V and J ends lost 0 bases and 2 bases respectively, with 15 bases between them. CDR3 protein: CASSLVVGTRTYEQYF. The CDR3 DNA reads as TGCGCCAGCAGCTTGGTGGTTGGGACGAGGACCTACGAGCAGTACTTC.

The CDR3 loop is CASSQNPGLGETQYF. CDR3 DNA: TGTGCCAGCAGCCAAAATCCAGGACTAGGAGAGACCCAGTACTTC. V gene TRBV7-2 combines with J gene TRBJ2-5, with 7 bases lining up with TRBD2. The CDR3 loop spans 15 amino acids. V gave up 5 bases and J gave up 4 bases; unmatched junction bases: 10. Germline V gives CDR1 SGHTA, CDR2 FQGNSA.

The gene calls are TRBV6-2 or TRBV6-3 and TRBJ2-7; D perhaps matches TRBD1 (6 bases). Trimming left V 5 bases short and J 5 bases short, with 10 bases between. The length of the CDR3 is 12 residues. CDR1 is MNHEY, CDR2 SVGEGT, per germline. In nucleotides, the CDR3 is TGTGCCAGCAGTCCACAGGGTAACGAGCAGTACTTC. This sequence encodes CASSPQGNEQYF.

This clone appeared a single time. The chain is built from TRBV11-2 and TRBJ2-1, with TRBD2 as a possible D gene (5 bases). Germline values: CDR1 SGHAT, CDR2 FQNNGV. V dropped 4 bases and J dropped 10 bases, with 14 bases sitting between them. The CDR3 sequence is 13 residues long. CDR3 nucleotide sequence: TGTGCCAGCAGCTCCCAACAGAGAGGGGAGCAGTTCTTC. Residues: CASSSQQRGEQFF.

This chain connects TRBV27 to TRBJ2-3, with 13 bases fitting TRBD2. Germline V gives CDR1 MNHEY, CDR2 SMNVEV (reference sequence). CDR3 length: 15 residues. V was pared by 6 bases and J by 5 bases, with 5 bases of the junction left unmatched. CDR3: CASREWTSGRDTQYF. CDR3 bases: TGTGCCAGCAGGGAGTGGACTAGCGGGAGAGATACGCAGTATTTT.

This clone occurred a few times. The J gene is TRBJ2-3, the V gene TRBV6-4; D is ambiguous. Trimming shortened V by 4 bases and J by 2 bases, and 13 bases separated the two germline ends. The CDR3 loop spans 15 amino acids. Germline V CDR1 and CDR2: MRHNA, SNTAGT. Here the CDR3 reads CASSVDFYDTDTQYF. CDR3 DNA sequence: TGTGCCAGCAGTGTTGACTTCTATGACACAGATACGCAGTATTTT.

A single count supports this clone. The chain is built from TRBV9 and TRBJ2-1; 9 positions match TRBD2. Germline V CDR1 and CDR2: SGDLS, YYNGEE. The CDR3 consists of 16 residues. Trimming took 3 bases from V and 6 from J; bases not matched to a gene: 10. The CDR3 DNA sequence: TGTGCCAGCAGCGCCCCCCCTAGCGGGACCTTCAATGAGCAGTTCTTC. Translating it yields CASSAPPSGTFNEQFF.